These T cell receptor beta chains were read from a single sample in a study of T-cell memory formation after mild COVID-19. One entry per CDR3 protein results from TCRdb running MiXCR on the 5' RACE reads. Among around 82,000 distinct CDR3 sequences listed, more than 10% were seen once. The sample taken for sequencing was PBMCs or a T cell subset sorted from them (not recorded which). The origin of the receptors is a man aged 18 to 30 who had mild COVID-19 (a few samples of this study predate the infection). Cell type and time point are not known. The CDR3 runs from the conserved cysteine through the conserved F or W. The D gene is left open where the match is weak. The size field is filled for only some rows; it gives once, few, many or a size class.

v_call	d_call	clone_size	j_call	cdr3_nt	cdr3_aa
TRBV4-1	NA	NA	TRBJ2-1	TGCGCCAGCAGCCAAGGCCTCTACAATGAGCAGTTCTTC	CASSQGLYNEQFF
TRBV4-3	TRBD1	NA	TRBJ2-1	TGCGCCAGCTCAACAGGGGTTGAGGTCTACAATGAGCAGTTCTTC	CASSTGVEVYNEQFF
TRBV7-2	NA	NA	TRBJ2-1	TGTGCCAGCAGCTTCACGGGATCCTACAATGAGCAGTTCTTC	CASSFTGSYNEQFF
TRBV7-9	NA	NA	TRBJ2-1	TGTGCCAGCAGCCCCGGCGGGGGCCCCGGCCCCAATGAGCAGTTCTTC	CASSPGGGPGPNEQFF
TRBV4-2	NA	few	TRBJ2-5	TGTGCCAGCAGCCAAGAAGGCCGGGAGACCCAGTACTTC	CASSQEGRETQYF
TRBV4-1	TRBD2	few	TRBJ2-1	TGCGCCAGCAGCGGACTAGTGTTGAATGAGCAGTTCTTC	CASSGLVLNEQFF
TRBV25-1	NA	few	TRBJ2-7	TGTGCCAGCAGTGGCATTGGCCAGTCCTACGAGCAGTACTTC	CASSGIGQSYEQYF
TRBV7-2	NA	once	TRBJ1-2	TGTGCCACCCCCCAGGGTTGGTCGAACTATGGCTACACCTTC	CATPQGWSNYGYTF
TRBV4-3	NA	NA	TRBJ1-3	TGCGCCAGCAGCCAAGTGGTGGGAGAGGGTGGAAACACCATATATTTT	CASSQVVGEGGNTIYF
TRBV29-1	TRBD2	few	TRBJ2-7	TGCAGCGTTGAAGAGGGTGGGCCTAGCGGGCACTACGAGCAGTACTTC	CSVEEGGPSGHYEQYF
TRBV12-3/TRBV12-4	NA	NA	TRBJ1-5	TGTGCCAGCAGCCTCGAAGTCTTAGATGTTAGCAATCAGCCCCAGCATTTT	CASSLEVLDVSNQPQHF
TRBV7-2	TRBD1	NA	TRBJ2-1	TGTGCCAGCAGCGAACGACAGGGTTCCAATGAGCAGTTCTTC	CASSERQGSNEQFF
TRBV7-9	NA	NA	TRBJ1-1	TGTGCCAGCATGGGGGGGGACACTGAAGCTTTCTTT	CASMGGDTEAFF
TRBV28	NA	NA	TRBJ1-3	TGTGCCAGCAGACAGGATCTTCGCTCTGGAAACACCATATATTTT	CASRQDLRSGNTIYF
TRBV25-1	NA	NA	TRBJ1-1	TGTGCCACCTCAATCAGGGGAGGCACTGAAGCTTTCTTT	CATSIRGGTEAFF
TRBV12-3/TRBV12-4	NA	few	TRBJ1-3	TGTGCCAGCAGCCCAACCGAGGCCTCTGGAAACACCATATATTTT	CASSPTEASGNTIYF
TRBV5-1	TRBD2	NA	TRBJ2-2	TGCGCCAGCAGCTTGGAGCTTGGGGGGGCGAACACCGGGGAGCTGTTTTTT	CASSLELGGANTGELFF
TRBV4-1	NA	many	TRBJ1-5	TGCGCCAGCAGCCAAGAAAGCAGGGACAATCAGCCCCAGCATTTT	CASSQESRDNQPQHF
TRBV25-1	NA	NA	TRBJ2-5	TGTGCCAGCAGTGAAGAAGGGGAAGAGACCCAGTACTTC	CASSEEGEETQYF
TRBV7-9	TRBD1	NA	TRBJ1-1	TGTGCCAGCAGCTTAGTAGGAGGGGGCCCAGGGAACACTGAAGCTTTCTTT	CASSLVGGGPGNTEAFF
TRBV7-6	NA	few	TRBJ2-3	TGTGCCAGCAGCTCCCTAACTGGCACAGATACGCAGTATTTT	CASSSLTGTDTQYF
TRBV29-1	NA	NA	TRBJ1-2	TGCAGCGTTGGACAGGCTATCATCTATGGCTACACCTTC	CSVGQAIIYGYTF
TRBV12-3/TRBV12-4	NA	many	TRBJ1-1	TGTGCCAGCAGTTTATTACAGGGCTATACTGAAGCTTTCTTT	CASSLLQGYTEAFF
TRBV5-1	TRBD1	NA	TRBJ2-2	TGCGCCAGCGGCAGTCCACAGGGGGACGACGCCGGGGAGCTGTTTTTT	CASGSPQGDDAGELFF
TRBV2	TRBD1	NA	TRBJ1-4	TGTGCCAGCAGTGGACAAGGGGGCTTGGAACTGTTTTTT	CASSGQGGLELFF
TRBV6-2/TRBV6-3	NA	NA	TRBJ2-2	TGTGCCAGCACTACCTTGCCCGGGGAGCTGTTTTTT	CASTTLPGELFF
TRBV12-3/TRBV12-4	TRBD1	NA	TRBJ1-3	TGTGCCAGCAGTTTCGGGACAGGGCCAGGAAACACCATATATTTT	CASSFGTGPGNTIYF
TRBV4-2	TRBD1	NA	TRBJ2-3	TGTGCCAGCAGCCAAGAGGCTGGGGCAGGGGGCTTCTCAGATACGCAGTATTTT	CASSQEAGAGGFSDTQYF
TRBV12-3/TRBV12-4	NA	many	TRBJ2-1	TGTGCCAGCGTGGGGGCCTACCTTTTCAATGAGCAGTTCTTC	CASVGAYLFNEQFF
TRBV7-9	NA	many	TRBJ2-1	TGTGCCAGCAGCTTAGCCGACAATGAGCAGTTCTTC	CASSLADNEQFF
TRBV27	NA	NA	TRBJ1-2	TGTGCCAGCAGAACCCGGGACACCTCTGCCTATGGCTACACCTTC	CASRTRDTSAYGYTF
TRBV12-5	NA	NA	TRBJ1-5	TGTGCTAGTGGTTTGGTAGGGGACATCGGATATAGCAATCAGCCCCAGCATTTT	CASGLVGDIGYSNQPQHF
TRBV20-1	TRBD1	NA	TRBJ1-5	TGCAGTGCTAGAGGTCGACAGGGGCTTGATCAGCCCCAGCATTTT	CSARGRQGLDQPQHF
TRBV6-5	TRBD2	NA	TRBJ2-1	TGTGCCAGCAGTTACCCGGGGGGGGGTGACAATGAGCAGTTCTTC	CASSYPGGGDNEQFF
TRBV12-5	TRBD1	few	TRBJ2-2	TGTGCTAGTGGTGAGACAGGGGTTCGAACCGGGGAGCTGTTTTTT	CASGETGVRTGELFF
TRBV7-8	NA	NA	TRBJ2-7	TGTGCCAGCAGCCCCCGGGACACTTACGAGCAGTACTTC	CASSPRDTYEQYF
TRBV4-1	NA	NA	TRBJ1-4	TGCGCCAGCAGCCAAGATCCTGTTCTTGTCGGGGGGCCAACTAATGAAAAACTGTTTTTT	CASSQDPVLVGGPTNEKLFF
TRBV11-2	TRBD1	NA	TRBJ2-5	TGTGCCAGCAGCTTAGTAGGACAGGACCGAGAGACCCAGTACTTC	CASSLVGQDRETQYF
TRBV7-2	NA	NA	TRBJ1-2	TGTGCCAGCAGCTTAGTGGGTCATGGCTACACCTTC	CASSLVGHGYTF
TRBV27	NA	NA	TRBJ1-5	TGTGCCAGCAGACGGAATCAGCCCCAGCATTTT	CASRRNQPQHF